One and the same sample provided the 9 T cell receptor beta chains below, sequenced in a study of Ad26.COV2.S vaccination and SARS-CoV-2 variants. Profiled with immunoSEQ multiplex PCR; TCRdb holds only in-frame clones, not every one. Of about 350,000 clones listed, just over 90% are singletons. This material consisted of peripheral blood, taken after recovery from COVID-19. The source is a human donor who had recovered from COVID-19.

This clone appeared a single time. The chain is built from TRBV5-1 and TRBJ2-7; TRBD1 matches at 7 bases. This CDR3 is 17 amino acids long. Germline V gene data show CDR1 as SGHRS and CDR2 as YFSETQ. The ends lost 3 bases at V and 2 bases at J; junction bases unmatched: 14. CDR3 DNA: TGCGCCAGCAGCTGGGATAAAAGGGGGACAGCCGCCTACGAGCAGTACTTC. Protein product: CASSWDKRGTAAYEQYF.

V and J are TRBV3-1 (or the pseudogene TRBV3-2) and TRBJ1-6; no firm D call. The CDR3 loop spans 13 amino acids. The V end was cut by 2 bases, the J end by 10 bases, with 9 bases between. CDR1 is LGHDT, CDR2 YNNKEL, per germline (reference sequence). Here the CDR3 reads CASSQRAVSPLHF. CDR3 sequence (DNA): TGTGCCAGCAGCCAAAGGGCGGTCTCACCCCTCCACTTT.

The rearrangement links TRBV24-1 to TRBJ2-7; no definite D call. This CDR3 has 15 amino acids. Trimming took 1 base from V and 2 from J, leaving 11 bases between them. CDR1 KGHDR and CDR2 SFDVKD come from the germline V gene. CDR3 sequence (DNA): TGTGCCACCAGTGATTTTAGCCAGGACGCCTACGAGCAGTACTTC. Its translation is CATSDFSQDAYEQYF.

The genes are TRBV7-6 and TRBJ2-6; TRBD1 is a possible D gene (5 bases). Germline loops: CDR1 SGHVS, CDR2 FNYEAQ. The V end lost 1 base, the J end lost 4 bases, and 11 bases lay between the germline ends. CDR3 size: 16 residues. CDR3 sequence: CASSLGAGSGANVLTF. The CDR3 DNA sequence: TGTGCCAGCAGCTTAGGGGCAGGGTCCGGGGCCAACGTCCTGACTTTC. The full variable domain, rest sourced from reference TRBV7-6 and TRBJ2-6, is GAGVSQSPRYKVTKRGQDVALRCDPISGHVSLYWYRQALGQGPEFLTYFNYEAQQDKSGLPNDRFSAERPEGSISTLTIQRTEQRDSAMYRCASSLGAGSGANVLTFGAGSRLTVL.

CDR3 in amino acids: CASSLMSDEQFF. CDR3 bases: TGTGCCAGCAGCTTAATGTCAGATGAGCAGTTCTTC. V and J are TRBV11-3 and TRBJ2-1, with D unclear. Deletions cut 2 bases from V and 8 bases from J, with 7 bases between. The CDR3 contains 12 residues. Germline CDR1 reads SGHNT; CDR2 reads YENEEA.

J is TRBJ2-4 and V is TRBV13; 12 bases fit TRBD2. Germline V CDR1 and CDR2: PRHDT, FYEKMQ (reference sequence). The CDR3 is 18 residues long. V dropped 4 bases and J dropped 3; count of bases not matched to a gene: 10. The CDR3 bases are TGTGCCAGCAGCTCAATGACTAGCGGGGGTGTGGGCAAAAACATTCAGTACTTC. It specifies CASSSMTSGGVGKNIQYF.

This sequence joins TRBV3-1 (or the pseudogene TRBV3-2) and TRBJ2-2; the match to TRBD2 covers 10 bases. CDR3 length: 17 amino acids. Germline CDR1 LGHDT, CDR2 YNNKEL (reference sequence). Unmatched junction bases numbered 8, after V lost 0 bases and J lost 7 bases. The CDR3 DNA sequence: TGTGCCAGCAGCCAAGATGGGCTAGCGGGGGTGATCGGGGAGCTGTTTTTT. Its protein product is CASSQDGLAGVIGELFF.

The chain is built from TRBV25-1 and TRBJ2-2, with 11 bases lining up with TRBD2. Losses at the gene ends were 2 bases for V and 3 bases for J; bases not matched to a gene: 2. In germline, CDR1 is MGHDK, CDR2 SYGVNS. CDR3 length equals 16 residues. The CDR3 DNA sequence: TGTGCCAGCAGTGAAAAACTAGCGGGGGACACCGGGGAGCTGTTTTTT. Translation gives CASSEKLAGDTGELFF. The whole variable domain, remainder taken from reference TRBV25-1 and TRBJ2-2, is EADIYQTPRYLVIGTGKKITLECSQTMGHDKMYWYQQDPGMELHLIHYSYGVNSTEKGDLSSESTVSRIRTEHFPLTLESARPSHTSQYLCASSEKLAGDTGELFFGEGSRLTVL.

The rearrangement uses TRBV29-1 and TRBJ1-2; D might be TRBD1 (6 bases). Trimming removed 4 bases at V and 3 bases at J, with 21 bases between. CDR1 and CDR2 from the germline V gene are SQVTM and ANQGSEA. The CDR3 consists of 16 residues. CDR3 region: CSVGRAGASMDYGYTF. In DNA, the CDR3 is TGCAGCGTTGGGCGGGCAGGGGCCTCAATGGACTATGGCTACACCTTC. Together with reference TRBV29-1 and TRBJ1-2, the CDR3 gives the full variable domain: SAVISQKPSRDICQRGTSLTIQCQVDSQVTMMFWYRQQPGQSLTLIATANQGSEATYESGFVIDKFPISRPNLTFSTLTVSNMSPEDSSIYLCSVGRAGASMDYGYTFGSGTRLTVV.